This passage covers 24 T cell receptor beta chains from one sample sequenced in a study of T cells in Graves' hyperthyroidism and ophthalmopathy. Regions amplified from RNA transcripts were the TCR beta CDR3 regions. HTBI primers drove first-round RT-PCR of the TCR CDR3. Via MiXCR, TCRdb re-called the multiplex PCR reads, giving one row per CDR3 protein. The repertoire holds hundreds of thousands of distinct CDR3 sequences, with about a sixth as singletons. The sample was blood. The receptors come from a woman under 30 with Graves' ophthalmopathy.

This clonotype has ten or more counts. The chain recombines TRBV4-1 with TRBJ1-4, with 7 bases matching TRBD1. The junction had 7 bases not matched to a gene; V was cut back by 5 bases and J by 4 bases. Per the germline V gene, CDR1 is MGHRA and CDR2 is YSYEKL. This CDR3 has 15 residues. The CDR3 region is CASSSQTGVNEKLFF. The CDR3 DNA sequence: TGCGCCAGCAGCTCCCAAACAGGGGTTAATGAAAAACTGTTTTTT.

This clonotype has a count of ten or more. V is TRBV5-8 and J is TRBJ1-2; unclear D gene. The CDR3 consists of 13 residues. V gave up 3 bases and J gave up 4 bases, with 10 bases separating them. Germline lookup yields CDR1 SGHTS and CDR2 YDEGEE. The CDR3 DNA is TGTGCCAGCAGCTCGGAGGGATCCTATGGCTACACCTTC. It codes for CASSSEGSYGYTF. The whole variable domain, remainder taken from reference TRBV5-8 and TRBJ1-2, is EAGVTQSPTHLIKTRGQQATLRCSPISGHTSVYWYQQALGLGLQFLLWYDEGEERNRGNFPPRFSGRQFPNYSSELNVNALELEDSALYLCASSSEGSYGYTFGSGTRLTVV.

This clonotype has at least ten counts. This chain joins TRBV2 and TRBJ2-2, with 10 bases aligning to TRBD1. The CDR3 covers 15 residues. Looked up from germline, CDR1 is SNHLY and CDR2 is FYNNEI. After removal of 5 bases from V and 7 bases from J, the junction contained 7 bases not matched to a gene. The CDR3 DNA sequence: TGTGCCAGCAGTTCAGAGACAGGGGGCATCGGGGAGCTGTTTTTT. This encodes CASSSETGGIGELFF.

This clonotype came up many times. The chain links TRBV24-1 to TRBJ2-3, with TRBD2 as a possible D gene (6 bases). CDR1 and CDR2 (germline): KGHDR, SFDVKD. This CDR3 comprises 16 residues. Trimming cost V 2 bases and J 3 bases, with 14 bases left between them. The CDR3 DNA sequence: TGTGCCACCAGTGATTCGACCGGGACTTGGACAGATACGCAGTATTTT. Translating gives CATSDSTGTWTDTQYF.

The table lists this clonotype with many counts. The chain recombines TRBV11-2 with TRBJ2-1; TRBD2 matches at 9 bases. The CDR3 loop spans 15 amino acids. J was trimmed by 6 bases and V by 7 bases; bases with no gene match: 10. Germline assignment: CDR1 SGHAT and CDR2 FQNNGV. In nucleotides, the CDR3 is TGTGCCAGCACCTCGGGTGTAGCGGGGGTCAATGAGCAGTTCTTC. This translates into CASTSGVAGVNEQFF.

The sample holds a few counts of this clonotype. CDR3 region: CAWRSGLAGFYNEQFF. CDR3 nucleotides: TGTGCCTGGAGAAGTGGGCTAGCGGGTTTTTACAATGAGCAGTTCTTC. V gene TRBV30 combines with J gene TRBJ2-1; TRBD2 aligns across 8 bases. The CDR3 has 16 residues. V lost 3 bases and J lost 4; bases outside the gene matches: 11. Germline-derived CDR1 and CDR2 are GTSNPN and SVGIG (reference sequence).

This clonotype was counted many times. The chain is built from TRBV20-1 and TRBJ2-1; D is perhaps TRBD1 (5 bases). The CDR3 spans 11 residues. Trimming pared 5 bases from V and 8 bases from J, leaving 10 bases between. In germline, CDR1 is DFQATT, CDR2 SNEGSKA (reference sequence). This CDR3 reads CSAPGYHEQFF. CDR3 sequence (DNA): TGCAGTGCTCCAGGGTATCATGAGCAGTTCTTC.

The CDR3 nucleotides are TGTGCCAGTAAGGGGGACCGATCCTCTGGCTACACCTTC. It specifies CASKGDRSSGYTF. This sequence joins TRBV19 and TRBJ1-2; the D gene is possibly TRBD1 (6 bases). The CDR3 loop spans 13 amino acids. V lost 7 bases to trimming and J lost 7 bases, with 16 bases between them. The germline CDR1 and CDR2 sequences are LNHDA and SQIVND (reference sequence). Based on the CDR3 plus reference TRBV19 and TRBJ1-2, the full variable domain is DGGITQSPKYLFRKEGQNVTLSCEQNLNHDAMYWYRQDPGQGLRLIYYSQIVNDFQKGDIAEGYSVSREKKESFPLTVTSAQKNPTAFYLCASKGDRSSGYTFGSGTRLTVV.

Worth noting for this clonotype: This clone may be a read error of a much larger clone one base away. The rearrangement joins TRBV7-6 to TRBJ1-6; TRBD1 matches 8 bases. CDR1 SGHVS and CDR2 FNYEAQ come from the germline V gene. This CDR3 region has 14 residues. This CDR3 is CASSPDRGHSPPHF. The DNA of the CDR3 is TGTGCCAGCAGCCCAGACAGGGGTCATTCACCCCCCCACTTT.

This clonotype was seen repeatedly, ten times or more. The chain uses TRBV25-1 and TRBJ2-7; TRBD1 matches 9 bases. The J segment lost 5 bases and the V segment lost 5 bases, leaving 7 bases of the junction unmatched. Germline loops: CDR1 MGHDK, CDR2 SYGVNS. CDR3 length: 14 amino acids. CDR3 in amino acids: CASSFRDRENEQYF. CDR3 nucleotides: TGTGCCAGCAGTTTCCGGGACAGGGAGAACGAGCAGTACTTC.

This clonotype was seen at least ten times. V usage is TRBV7-2 and J usage is TRBJ2-4; 7 nucleotides agree with TRBD2. V lost 1 base, J lost 0 bases, and 6 bases stayed unmatched. CDR3 length: 17 residues. In germline, CDR1 is SGHTA, CDR2 FQGNSA. The CDR3 region has the DNA TGTGCCAGCAGCTTAGAAGGGACTACGCTAGCCAAAAACATTCAGTACTTC. This sequence encodes CASSLEGTTLAKNIQYF.

This clonotype was seen many times. The chain recombines TRBV5-1 with TRBJ1-1; D is ambiguous. The CDR3 runs 14 residues. V was shortened by 4 bases and J by 4 bases, with 14 bases between the two germline ends. Germline lookup yields CDR1 SGHRS and CDR2 YFSETQ. In nucleotides, the CDR3 is TGCGCCAGCAGCCCCCGCCCGGCGGGCACTGAAGCTTTCTTT. Its protein is CASSPRPAGTEAFF.

This clonotype was found a few times. V usage is TRBV6-1 and J usage is TRBJ2-3; 9 bases align to TRBD1. The CDR3 sequence is 15 residues long. Germline V lookup: CDR1 MNHNS, CDR2 SASEGT. V trimming: 0 bases; J trimming: 7 bases; junction bases outside the gene matches: 5. The CDR3, as DNA: TGTGCCAGCAGTGAAGCCGGGACAGGGACAAATACGCAGTATTTT. Encoded protein: CASSEAGTGTNTQYF.

V is TRBV6-1 and J is TRBJ2-1; no clear D. The better agreement between TRBJ2-7 and the DNA end casts doubt on the J call. The CDR3 runs 12 residues. Germline V lookup: CDR1 MNHNS, CDR2 SASEGT. The DNA for the CDR3 is TGTGCCAGCAGCAGGAATTGCAATGAGCAGTACTTC. This gives the protein CASSRNCNEQYF.

This clonotype was recorded at least ten times. The chain has TRBV2 and TRBJ2-5; 7 nucleotides align to TRBD1. With V trimmed by 4 bases and J by 1 base, 3 bases remained unmatched. The CDR3 runs 14 residues. Germline V lookup: CDR1 SNHLY, CDR2 FYNNEI. The CDR3 spells CASSGRQGQETQYF. For the CDR3, the DNA is TGTGCCAGCAGTGGGAGACAGGGCCAAGAGACCCAGTACTTC.

This clonotype was counted many times. The J gene is TRBJ2-1, the V gene TRBV6-2 or TRBV6-3, with 7 positions matching TRBD1. V lost 4 bases and J lost 6; bases outside the gene matches: 21. The germline V gene encodes CDR1 MNHEY and CDR2 SVGEGT. There are 19 residues in the CDR3. Here the CDR3 reads CASSSTMTGTASLPNEQFF. The CDR3 DNA sequence: TGTGCCAGCAGTTCTACAATGACAGGGACGGCTAGCTTACCCAATGAGCAGTTCTTC.

This clonotype was recorded many times. The chain couples TRBV20-1 to TRBJ1-1, with 7 positions matching TRBD1. Germline V gene sequence: CDR1 DFQATT, CDR2 SNEGSKA (reference sequence). V lost 5 bases and J lost 3; bases outside the gene matches: 9. This CDR3 contains 14 residues. CDR3 loop: CSAGGDRADTEAFF. In DNA, the CDR3 is TGCAGTGCTGGGGGAGACAGGGCGGACACTGAAGCTTTCTTT.

This clonotype was counted at least ten times. The chain links TRBV20-1 to TRBJ2-7, with TRBD2 matching over 7 bases. V trimming: 6 bases; J trimming: 2 bases; junction bases outside the gene matches: 7. CDR1 DFQATT and CDR2 SNEGSKA come from the germline V gene (reference sequence). CDR3 length equals 13 residues. The DNA of the CDR3 is TGCAGTGCCTGGAATGCGGGAGCCTACGAGCAGTACTTC. It is translated as CSAWNAGAYEQYF.

This clonotype came up once. Since a much larger clone is just one base distant, this may be a read error. The genes are TRBV6-2 or TRBV6-3 and TRBJ2-1, with D uncertain. The CDR3 length is 14 residues. From germline, CDR1 is MNHEY and CDR2 SVGEGT. The DNA of the CDR3 is TGTGCCAACAGTTTGGAAGCCTCTTACAATGAGCAGTTCTTC. As protein: CANSLEASYNEQFF.

In its sample, this clonotype was seen many times. The V call is TRBV27, the J call TRBJ2-5, with D possibly matching TRBD1 (5 bases). The CDR3 consists of 14 residues. Germline V gives CDR1 MNHEY, CDR2 SMNVEV (reference sequence). V was pared by 5 bases and J by 5 bases, with 15 bases between. Here the CDR3 reads CASSPKGAVETQYF. CDR3 nucleotides: TGTGCCAGCAGTCCAAAAGGGGCAGTTGAGACCCAGTACTTC.

Turning to this clonotype: A read error is possible here, since a much larger clone lies one base away. This rearrangement joins TRBV11-2 to TRBJ2-2; the D is unclear. The CDR3 runs 14 residues. The V gene's germline CDR1 is SGHAT and CDR2 FQNNGV. Trimming shortened V by 5 bases and J by 1 base, and 8 bases separated the two germline ends. The CDR3 DNA reads TGTGCCAGCAGCCTTCTTGGGAACACCGGGGAGCTGTTTTTT. This gives the protein CASSLLGNTGELFF.

The sample holds many counts of this clonotype. The rearrangement uses TRBV11-2 and TRBJ2-3, with TRBD2 matching over 11 bases. The V segment lost 5 bases and the J segment 2 bases; nucleotides outside the gene matches: 6. CDR1 is SGHAT, CDR2 FQNNGV, per germline. The CDR3 covers 16 residues. The CDR3 nucleotides are TGTGCCAGCAGCAAGATAGCGGGAGGGCCCACAGATACGCAGTATTTT. The encoded protein is CASSKIAGGPTDTQYF.

This chain uses TRBV28 with TRBJ2-7; D unresolved. This CDR3 is built from 15 residues. In germline, CDR1 is MDHEN, CDR2 SYDVKM. V dropped 2 bases and J dropped 6 bases, with 17 bases sitting between them. The CDR3 nucleotides are TGTGCCAGCAGTTTAGTGGAGCCCACTTCGAGCGAGCAGTACTTC. As protein: CASSLVEPTSSEQYF.

This chain connects TRBV30 to TRBJ1-2; 8 positions agree with TRBD1. This CDR3 region has 14 residues. Germline assignment: CDR1 GTSNPN and CDR2 SVGIG (reference sequence). Trimming removed 0 bases from V and 6 bases from J; junction bases left unmatched: 6. DNA for the CDR3: TGTGCCTGGAGTGTAATGACAGGGGTCGATGGCTACACCTTC. Translated, it gives CAWSVMTGVDGYTF.